This T cell receptor (beta chain) comes out of a study of T cells in Graves' hyperthyroidism and ophthalmopathy. This clonotype has ten or more counts. Trimming shortened V by 10 bases and J by 0 bases, and 13 bases separated the two germline ends. Per the germline V gene, CDR1 is MNHEY and CDR2 is SMNVEV (reference sequence). CDR3 length: 13 amino acids. RNA transcripts gave rise to amplified TCR beta CDR3 regions. An initial round of RT-PCR targeting the TCR CDR3 relied on the HTBI primer set. MiXCR was run by TCRdb on the multiplex PCR reads, yielding one entry per CDR3 protein. The table has about 480,000 distinct CDR3 sequences, roughly an eighth seen once.

This chain links TRBV27 with TRBJ2-7, with TRBD1 as a possible D gene (6 bases). Sequences were obtained from blood. This TCR was recovered from a woman aged 18-35 years with Graves' hyperthyroidism. CDR3 bases: TGTGCCACACAGGGCACCTCCTCCTACGAGCAGTACTTC. It is translated as CATQGTSSYEQYF.